This T cell receptor (beta chain) was retrieved from a study of response to subunit inactivated influenza vaccine. TCRdb re-derived calls from the RT-PCR reads in MiXCR, one entry per CDR3 protein. The sample has under 850,000 distinct CDR3 sequences, less than 20% seen once. The sample holds many counts of this clonotype. V shed 3 bases and J 4 bases; nucleotides not matched to a gene: 2. Germline V lookup: CDR1 DFQATT, CDR2 SNEGSKA (reference sequence). The length of the CDR3 is 14 residues. The receptor was derived from a man aged 45-65 years who received an inactivated influenza vaccine. The rearrangement uses TRBV20-1 and TRBJ2-1; 11 nucleotides agree with TRBD2. Source: PBMCs from blood, taken about 5 days after vaccination. CDR3 in amino acids: CSASTSGGYNEQFF. The CDR3 DNA reads as TGCAGTGCTAGTACTAGCGGGGGTTACAATGAGCAGTTCTTC.